Below, 11 T cell receptor beta chains from the same sample are listed, as sequenced in a study of spatial heterogeneity in lung cancer. MiXCR, run by TCRdb on the 5' RACE reads, gives a single entry per CDR3 protein. The sample comprises 55,000 to 70,000 distinct CDR3 sequences, under 7.5% of which are singletons, and roughly 15% rests with the top ten. Noted time point: sample taken at primary tumor resection. Sequenced here: PBMCs, sampled at surgery. The receptors shown here come from a female donor with early-stage non-small cell lung cancer.

This chain uses TRBV30 with TRBJ1-1; D ambiguous. The length of the CDR3 is 13 residues. Trimming took 2 bases from V and 4 from J, leaving 11 bases between them. Germline-derived CDR1 and CDR2 are GTSNPN and SVGIG (reference sequence). The CDR3 nucleotides read TGTGCCTGGAGTCGTATCGCCTTCACTGAAGCTTTCTTT. Protein sequence: CAWSRIAFTEAFF.

The table lists this clonotype with a few counts. The chain's CDR3 is CASSLGVASTDTQYF. CDR3 nucleotides: TGCGCCAGCAGCTTGGGCGTTGCAAGCACAGATACGCAGTATTTT. The V call is TRBV5-1, the J call TRBJ2-3; D uncertain. The V end was cut by 0 bases, the J end by 0 bases, with 8 bases between. CDR1 and CDR2 (germline): SGHRS, YFSETQ. CDR3 length equals 15 residues. The full variable domain, its missing parts supplied by reference TRBV5-1 and TRBJ2-3, is KAGVTQTPRYLIKTRGQQVTLSCSPISGHRSVSWYQQTPGQGLQFLFEYFSETQRNKGNFPGRFSGRQFSNSRSEMNVSTLELGDSALYLCASSLGVASTDTQYFGPGTRLTVL.

This clonotype has a handful of counts. The J gene is TRBJ2-1, the V gene TRBV12-2; the table calls TRBD1, which could not be checked here. TRBV12-2 is tagged as a pseudogene. The CDR3 runs to 15 residues. CDR3 amino acids: CASRAPWQGRDEQFF. For the CDR3, the DNA is TGTGCAAGTCGCGCTCCGTGGCAGGGGCGCGATGAGCAGTTCTTC.

This clonotype was recorded many times. The rearrangement links TRBV5-1 to TRBJ1-4; D unresolved. CDR3 length: 14 residues. Trimming shortened V by 4 bases and J by 5 bases, and 12 bases separated the two germline ends. Germline assignment: CDR1 SGHRS and CDR2 YFSETQ. The CDR3 sequence is CASSLDGENEKLFF. In DNA, the CDR3 is TGCGCCAGCAGCCTCGACGGAGAAAATGAAAAACTGTTTTTT.

This clonotype occurred many times. The rearrangement links TRBV20-1 to TRBJ1-5; D is uncertain. The CDR3 is made up of 13 amino acids. Trimming cost V 6 bases and J 4 bases, with 13 bases left between them. Looked up from germline, CDR1 is DFQATT and CDR2 is SNEGSKA (reference sequence). The CDR3 DNA sequence: TGCAGTGCCCAGTCGCCCACTAATCAGCCCCAGCATTTT. Its translation is CSAQSPTNQPQHF.

This clonotype is classed as medium-sized. This chain uses TRBV2 with TRBJ2-6; D could derive from TRBD1 or TRBD2 (5 bases each). Germline CDR1 is SNHLY and CDR2 is FYNNEI. The length of the CDR3 is 13 residues. The germline V and J ends were trimmed by 6 bases and 2 bases, with 5 bases remaining between them. In DNA, the CDR3 is TGTGCCAGCAGGGGGGCTGGGGCCAACGTCCTGACTTTC. As protein: CASRGAGANVLTF.

At least ten counts were recorded for this clonotype. The V and J genes are TRBV11-2 and TRBJ2-7; D unresolved. This CDR3 spans 14 amino acids. Trimming left V 1 base short and J 4 bases short, with 11 bases between. The germline V gene has CDR1 SGHAT and CDR2 FQNNGV. CDR3 sequence: CASSLGVSVYEQYF. The CDR3 region has the DNA TGTGCCAGCAGCTTAGGCGTCAGCGTTTACGAGCAGTACTTC.

CDR3 loop: CASSVDQGQLNSPLHF. CDR3 in DNA: TGTGCCAGCAGCGTAGATCAGGGTCAGCTTAATTCACCCCTCCACTTT. The chain joins TRBV9 to TRBJ1-6, with TRBD1 as a possible D gene (5 bases). The CDR3 runs 16 residues. Trimming shortened V by 0 bases and J by 6 bases, and 13 bases separated the two germline ends. Germline V CDR1 and CDR2: SGDLS, YYNGEE.

The chain combines TRBV5-6 with TRBJ2-7; D may be TRBD2 (5 bases). Germline V CDR1 and CDR2: SGHDT, YYEEEE. V was clipped by 2 bases and J by 4 bases, with 10 bases between them. The CDR3 length is 13 residues. CDR3 loop: CASSFGLDYEQYF. The CDR3 bases are TGTGCCAGCAGCTTTGGACTGGATTACGAGCAGTACTTC.

This clonotype was detected ten times or more. The gene calls are TRBV20-1 and TRBJ2-2, with a weak D call TRBD1 (6 bases). The germline gives CDR1 DFQATT, CDR2 SNEGSKA (reference sequence). The CDR3 covers 13 residues. Trimming stripped 3 bases from V and 7 bases from J, with 12 bases between. The chain's CDR3 is CSARQGRDGELFF. CDR3 DNA: TGCAGTGCTAGGCAGGGGCGTGACGGGGAGCTGTTTTTT.

This clonotype was seen repeatedly, ten times or more. This chain links TRBV28 with TRBJ2-4, with a tentative D call TRBD2 (5 bases). The V end lost 1 base, the J end lost 6 bases, and 10 bases lay between the germline ends. Germline lookup yields CDR1 MDHEN and CDR2 SYDVKM. This CDR3 has 14 residues. The CDR3 DNA reads TGTGCCAGCAGTTTATTGAGGAGCGGAAACATTCAGTACTTC. Its protein is CASSLLRSGNIQYF. The whole variable domain, filled in from reference TRBV28 and TRBJ2-4, reads DVKVTQSSRYLVKRTGEKVFLECVQDMDHENMFWYRQDPGLGLRLIYFSYDVKMKEKGDIPEGYSVSREKKERFSLILESASTNQTSMYLCASSLLRSGNIQYFGAGTRLSVL.